Presented here are 26 T cell receptor beta chains from one specimen sequenced in a study of shared clonotypes between healthy human individuals. Method: immunoSEQ multiplex PCR; TCRdb's copy keeps in-frame clones and lacks some. The table shows under 2,500,000 clones, with about 94% occurring only once. Sequencing input: naive CD4+ T cells sorted from blood. Sample subset: CD45RA+ positively selected. The receptors originated from a man between 18 and 29 years old in good health.

The chain recombines TRBV28 with TRBJ2-5, with a possible D match to TRBD2 (6 bases). The germline CDR1 and CDR2 sequences are MDHEN and SYDVKM. Trimming removed 3 bases from V and 4 bases from J, with 12 bases in between. The CDR3 is made up of 14 amino acids. The CDR3 DNA sequence: TGTGCCAGCAGTTTGGGGGGTCGTGTAGAGACCCAGTACTTC. It is translated as CASSLGGRVETQYF.

This chain connects TRBV5-1 to TRBJ2-3; 14 bases map to TRBD2. V was pared by 4 bases and J by 5 bases, with 6 bases of the junction left unmatched. The CDR3 is made up of 16 amino acids. Germline values: CDR1 SGHRS, CDR2 YFSETQ. CDR3 amino acids: CASSTGLAGVIDTQYF. CDR3 DNA sequence: TGCGCCAGCAGCACGGGACTAGCGGGAGTGATAGATACGCAGTATTTT.

The chain joins TRBV5-4 to TRBJ2-3; D gene uncertain. The CDR3 has 15 residues. Germline V gene lookup returns CDR1 SGHNT and CDR2 YYREEE (reference sequence). V dropped 0 bases and J dropped 6 bases, with 14 bases sitting between them. The CDR3 DNA reads as TGTGCCAGCAGCTTGGCCCTAGAGCCCATGGATACGCAGTATTTT. As protein: CASSLALEPMDTQYF.

This clone has just one count. V gene TRBV5-5 combines with J gene TRBJ1-5; no clear D gene. V was pared by 0 bases and J by 7 bases, with 14 bases between. The V gene's germline CDR1 is SGHKS and CDR2 YYEKEE (reference sequence). This CDR3 contains 15 residues. CDR3 protein: CASSLDGQIGQPQHF. In DNA form, the CDR3 reads TGTGCCAGCAGCTTGGACGGTCAAATTGGGCAGCCCCAGCATTTT.

On this clone itself: Other DNA sequences from this sample encode an identical CDR3 as well. The chain joins TRBV27 to TRBJ2-1; no clear D gene. V gave up 2 bases and J gave up 0 bases, with 8 bases separating them. From germline, CDR1 is MNHEY and CDR2 SMNVEV (reference sequence). CDR3 length: 15 amino acids. CDR3 DNA: TGTGCCAGCAGTTTAGCGGAATCCTCCTACAATGAGCAGTTCTTC. Protein product: CASSLAESSYNEQFF.

This clone was seen only once. V gene TRBV5-1 combines with J gene TRBJ1-4; D gene uncertain. Trimming left V 0 bases short and J 2 bases short, with 2 bases between. The germline CDR1 and CDR2 sequences are SGHRS and YFSETQ. There are 13 residues in the CDR3. Here the CDR3 reads CASSLDTNEKLFF. Here the CDR3 DNA reads TGCGCCAGCAGCTTGGATACTAATGAAAAACTGTTTTTT. Using reference TRBV5-1 and TRBJ1-4 for the parts outside the CDR3, the full variable domain is KAGVTQTPRYLIKTRGQQVTLSCSPISGHRSVSWYQQTPGQGLQFLFEYFSETQRNKGNFPGRFSGRQFSNSRSEMNVSTLELGDSALYLCASSLDTNEKLFFGSGTQLSVL.

The rearrangement joins TRBV6-4 to TRBJ1-6; maybe TRBD1 (5 bases). The CDR3 consists of 14 residues. CDR1 and CDR2 (germline): MRHNA, SNTAGT. V lost 6 bases to trimming and J lost 6 bases, with 12 bases between them. The CDR3 here is CASSEQVSNSPLHF. DNA of the CDR3: TGTGCCAGCAGCGAACAGGTCTCTAATTCACCCCTCCACTTT.

This clone has just one count. A read error may produce the germline difference seen at one junction end. The genes are TRBV7-7 and TRBJ2-7, with 11 bases that match TRBD1. The CDR3 has 15 residues. Germline values: CDR1 SSHAT, CDR2 FNYEAQ (reference sequence). Written as DNA, the CDR3 is TGTGCTAGCAGTCGTTTCGGGACAGGGGGCTACGAGCAGTACTTC. Translation: CASSRFGTGGYEQYF.

V usage is TRBV18 and J usage is TRBJ2-7; no clear D. CDR3 length equals 15 residues. Germline CDR1 and CDR2: KGHSH and LQKENI. V was cut by 2 bases and J by 0 bases, with 11 bases left in between. CDR3 DNA: TGTGCCAGCTCACCAATGCAGGCGCACTCCTACGAGCAGTACTTC. Translating it yields CASSPMQAHSYEQYF.

Comment on this clone: Additional DNA sequences in this sample encode the identical CDR3. Written as DNA, the CDR3 is TGTGCCAGCAGCTTAGTGGCGGGTCCGAGCTCCTACGAGCAGTACTTC. Its translation is CASSLVAGPSSYEQYF. This sequence joins TRBV7-2 and TRBJ2-7, with TRBD2 as a possible D gene (5 bases). V dropped 1 base and J dropped 0 bases, with 13 bases sitting between them. Looked up from germline, CDR1 is SGHTA and CDR2 is FQGNSA. The CDR3 sequence is 16 residues long.

The chain has TRBV5-1 and TRBJ2-1; 8 bases align to TRBD2. The CDR3 consists of 16 residues. V trimming: 3 bases; J trimming: 6 bases; junction bases outside the gene matches: 11. Germline CDR1 reads SGHRS; CDR2 reads YFSETQ. CDR3 region: CASSSGRKGTSNEQFF. In DNA, the CDR3 is TGCGCCAGCAGCTCAGGACGAAAGGGGACTAGCAATGAGCAGTTCTTC.

V and J are TRBV7-2 and TRBJ2-7, with 7 nucleotides matching TRBD2. CDR1 and CDR2 (germline): SGHTA, FQGNSA. J was trimmed by 6 bases and V by 1 base; bases with no gene match: 6. The CDR3 consists of 14 residues. This CDR3 reads CASSLERTSSEQYF. CDR3 nucleotide sequence: TGTGCCAGCAGCTTAGAAAGGACTAGTAGCGAGCAGTACTTC.

The CDR3 protein is CASSQEAVSPNQPQHF. The CDR3, as DNA: TGTGCCAGCAGCCAAGAGGCAGTCTCCCCCAATCAGCCCCAGCATTTT. The chain carries TRBV14 and TRBJ1-5; D is unclear. The germline gives CDR1 SGHDN, CDR2 FVKESK. CDR3 length: 16 amino acids. The V gene lost 0 bases and the J gene lost 3 bases, with 12 bases spanning the gap.

The rearrangement uses TRBV4-1 and TRBJ2-3; either TRBD1 or TRBD2 may fit D (5 bases each). Looked up from germline, CDR1 is MGHRA and CDR2 is YSYEKL. V lost 5 bases and J lost 4, with 16 bases in between. The CDR3 loop spans 15 amino acids. DNA for the CDR3: TGCGCCAGCAGCAAGACCGGGACCGTACCAGATACGCAGTATTTT. It translates to CASSKTGTVPDTQYF.

The chain uses TRBV30 and TRBJ2-6; 9 nucleotides line up with TRBD1. V lost 2 bases and J lost 5; bases outside the gene matches: 4. Germline loops: CDR1 GTSNPN, CDR2 SVGIG (reference sequence). CDR3 size: 15 residues. The CDR3 spells CAWSYRGLRANVLTF. CDR3 nucleotides: TGTGCCTGGAGTTACAGGGGGCTGCGGGCCAACGTCCTGACTTTC.

The gene calls are TRBV30 and TRBJ1-2; D ambiguous. Trimming removed 2 bases at V and 8 bases at J, with 15 bases between. The CDR3 spans 13 residues. The V gene's germline CDR1 is GTSNPN and CDR2 SVGIG (reference sequence). The CDR3 spells CAWSNNRVRGYTF. The CDR3, as DNA: TGTGCCTGGAGTAACAACCGGGTACGGGGCTACACCTTC.

This clone showed up just once. V is TRBV19 and J is TRBJ2-7; either TRBD1 or TRBD2 may fit D (5 bases each). Germline V gene lookup returns CDR1 LNHDA and CDR2 SQIVND (reference sequence). Trimming pared 7 bases from V and 2 bases from J, leaving 15 bases between. The CDR3 is made up of 14 amino acids. Here the CDR3 reads CASNNPGRTYEQYF. CDR3 in DNA: TGTGCCAGTAACAATCCGGGACGGACCTACGAGCAGTACTTC.

The chain carries TRBV6-5 and TRBJ1-1; D is uncertain. This CDR3 comprises 15 residues. The ends were cut back, 8 bases at V and 3 bases at J, with 19 bases in the middle. Germline CDR1 is MNHEY and CDR2 is SVGAGI. This CDR3 is CASYINWQSYTEAFF. CDR3 nucleotide sequence: TGTGCCAGCTATATTAACTGGCAGTCCTACACTGAAGCTTTCTTT.

The rearrangement uses TRBV10-3 and TRBJ2-2; D is perhaps TRBD1 or TRBD2 (6 bases each). Between the trimmed V and J ends, which lost 0 bases and 4 bases, there was a span of 12 bases. The CDR3 has 16 amino acids. CDR1 and CDR2 (germline): ENHRY, SYGVKD. The CDR3 loop reads CAISESGGAGTGELFF. DNA for the CDR3: TGTGCCATCAGTGAGTCGGGGGGCGCGGGCACCGGGGAGCTGTTTTTT.

V gene TRBV4-1 combines with J gene TRBJ2-2; D is undetermined. From germline, CDR1 is MGHRA and CDR2 YSYEKL. The ends were cut back, 4 bases at V and 1 base at J, with 16 bases in the middle. This CDR3 has 17 residues. CDR3 bases: TGCGCCAGCAGCCCCTCCCGATTGGGGATGAACACCGGGGAGCTGTTTTTT. It is translated as CASSPSRLGMNTGELFF.

This chain links TRBV6-1 with TRBJ2-7; a possible D gene is TRBD1 (6 bases). CDR1 MNHNS and CDR2 SASEGT come from the germline V gene. This CDR3 has 14 amino acids. V lost 6 bases and J 4 bases, leaving 16 bases between the germline ends. The CDR3 is CASSLQGEGYEQYF. The CDR3, as DNA: TGTGCCAGCAGCCTACAGGGAGAAGGGTACGAGCAGTACTTC.

A word on this clone: The junction departs from germline at one end; a sequencing error may be responsible. The J gene is TRBJ2-5, the V gene TRBV6-5, with D uncertain. The CDR3 sequence is 12 residues long. Per germline, CDR1 MNHEY and CDR2 SVGAGI. CDR3 loop: CASSSPGEAQYF. In nucleotides, the CDR3 is TGTGCCAGCAGTTCCCCTGGAGAGGCCCAGTACTTC.

The gene calls are TRBV7-3 and TRBJ2-1; 8 bases match TRBD2. The CDR3 covers 15 residues. Per germline, CDR1 SGHTA and CDR2 FQGTGA. With V trimmed by 5 bases and J by 1 base, 4 bases remained unmatched. The CDR3 loop reads CASSQGLASYNEQFF. CDR3 bases: TGTGCCAGCAGCCAAGGACTAGCTTCCTACAATGAGCAGTTCTTC.

The CDR3 coding sequence is TGTGCCAGTAGTATTAGGGGACCAAACGCGTATGGCTACACCTTC. Translation gives CASSIRGPNAYGYTF. The chain has TRBV19 and TRBJ1-2; maybe TRBD1 (5 bases). Between the trimmed V and J ends, which lost 3 bases and 5 bases, there was a span of 16 bases. The CDR3 runs to 15 residues. Germline V gene lookup returns CDR1 LNHDA and CDR2 SQIVND (reference sequence). The whole variable domain, filled in from reference TRBV19 and TRBJ1-2, reads DGGITQSPKYLFRKEGQNVTLSCEQNLNHDAMYWYRQDPGQGLRLIYYSQIVNDFQKGDIAEGYSVSREKKESFPLTVTSAQKNPTAFYLCASSIRGPNAYGYTFGSGTRLTVV.

V usage is TRBV7-3 and J usage is TRBJ2-3, with 12 bases lining up with TRBD2. The germline gives CDR1 SGHTA, CDR2 FQGTGA. V gave up 5 bases and J gave up 4 bases; unmatched junction bases: 7. The CDR3 runs to 16 residues. The CDR3 nucleotides read TGTGCCAGCAGCCCCCGGACTAGCGGGGTCGCAGATACGCAGTATTTT. Translated: CASSPRTSGVADTQYF.

The chain couples TRBV2 to TRBJ1-1; TRBD1 is a possible D gene (5 bases). Trimming took off 3 bases at V and 10 bases at J, with 18 bases between the two ends. Germline V CDR1 and CDR2: SNHLY, FYNNEI. This CDR3 has 14 residues. CDR3: CASSERQGSSRAFF. The CDR3 region has the DNA TGTGCCAGCAGTGAGAGGCAGGGTTCGTCTCGAGCTTTCTTT.